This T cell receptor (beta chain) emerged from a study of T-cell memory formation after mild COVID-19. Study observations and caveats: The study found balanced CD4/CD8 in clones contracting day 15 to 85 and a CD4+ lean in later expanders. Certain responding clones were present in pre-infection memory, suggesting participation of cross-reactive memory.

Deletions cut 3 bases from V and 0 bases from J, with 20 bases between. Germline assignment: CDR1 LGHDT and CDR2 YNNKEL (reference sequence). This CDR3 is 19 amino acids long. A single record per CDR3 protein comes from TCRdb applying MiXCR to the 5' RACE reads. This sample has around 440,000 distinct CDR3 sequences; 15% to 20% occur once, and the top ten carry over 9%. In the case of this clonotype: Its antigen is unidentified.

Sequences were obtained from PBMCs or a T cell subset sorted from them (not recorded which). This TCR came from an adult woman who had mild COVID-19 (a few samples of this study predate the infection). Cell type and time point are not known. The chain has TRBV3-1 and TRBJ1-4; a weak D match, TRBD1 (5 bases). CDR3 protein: CASSQSWDGESATNEKLFF. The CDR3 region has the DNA TGTGCCAGCAGCCAGTCTTGGGACGGCGAGTCTGCAACTAATGAAAAACTGTTTTTT.